This T cell receptor beta chain is from a study of blood T cell repertoires in COVID-19. V shed 6 bases and J 0 bases; nucleotides not matched to a gene: 2. The CDR3 contains 14 residues. Germline V lookup: CDR1 MDHEN, CDR2 SYDVKM. Sequencing was performed with immunoSEQ multiplex PCR; in TCRdb, only in-frame clones are kept and a portion is missing. The sample includes hundreds of thousands of clones, around 90% seen only once; the top ten take about 5.5%. The sequence was obtained from a woman in her 40s who had recovered from COVID-19. V gene TRBV28 combines with J gene TRBJ2-5; 9 bases are shared with TRBD2. Sequencing used PBMCs or T cells enriched from blood (not recorded which). The CDR3 region is CASRSSGDQETQYF. CDR3 nucleotides: TGTGCCAGCAGATCTAGCGGGGACCAAGAGACCCAGTACTTC.